The rows below give T cell receptor beta chains drawn from one sample of a study of regulatory T cells in long-lasting Graves disease. TCRdb called the multiplex PCR reads again in MiXCR, with one record for every CDR3 protein. Of around 400,000 distinct CDR3 sequences listed, 15% to 17% are singletons. The input for sequencing was peripheral blood mononuclear cells (PBMCs), taken at new diagnosis, from a patient treated with antithyroid drugs. All receptors come from a female donor with Graves disease. The CDR3 runs from the conserved cysteine through the conserved F or W. The D gene is left open where the match is weak. Not all rows give a size; the values are once, few, many and, for expanded clones, a class.

>many|-|TRBJ2-7|TRBV4-3
TGCGCCAGCAGCCAAGCCCCGGGGGACTACGAGCAGTACTTC
CASSQAPGDYEQYF
>many|-|TRBJ1-1|TRBV9
TGTGCCAGCAGTGCCGGGACACTAGAAGCTTTCTTT
CASSAGTLEAFF
>few|-|TRBJ2-2|TRBV5-1
TGCGCCAGCAGCTTGGTAGCTACCTCGAACACCGGGGAGCTGTTTTTT
CASSLVATSNTGELFF
>few|TRBD2|TRBJ2-1|TRBV19
TGTGCCAGTAGTCTCCTAGCGGGGGACCGAGTCTACAATGAGCAGTTCTTC
CASSLLAGDRVYNEQFF
>-|-|TRBJ2-7|TRBV12-3/TRBV12-4
TGTGCCAGCAGTTTAAAACAGGAGTCCTACGAGCAGTACTTC
CASSLKQESYEQYF
>many|TRBD2|TRBJ2-3|TRBV6-2/TRBV6-3
TGTGCCAGCAGTTACGCGGGAGAGACAGATACGCAGTATTTT
CASSYAGETDTQYF
>-|-|TRBJ1-3|TRBV4-1
TGTGCCAGCCTAGGGGATTCAAGAAACACCATATATTTT
CASLGDSRNTIYF
>many|-|TRBJ2-7|TRBV29-1
TGCAGCGCCAGGAAAGGGGTTCTGTATTACGAGCAGTACTTC
CSARKGVLYYEQYF
>many|-|TRBJ1-2|TRBV19
TGTGCCAGCAGGGAGCAGCTCTATGGCTACACCTTC
CASREQLYGYTF
>-|TRBD2|TRBJ2-3|TRBV7-2
TGTGCCACTCCGACTAGCGGGGGGGCGGGTACGCAGTATTTT
CATPTSGGAGTQYF
>-|TRBD2|TRBJ2-1|TRBV20-1
TGCAGTGCTAGTGACCCCGGGGGGGATTCTCCCGCGGATGAGCAGTTCTTC
CSASDPGGDSPADEQFF
>-|-|TRBJ1-4|TRBV7-9
TGTGCCAGCAGCTTAGTTTGGGGATCAACTAATGAAAAACTGTTTTTT
CASSLVWGSTNEKLFF
>many|TRBD1|TRBJ2-5|TRBV12-3/TRBV12-4
TGTGCCAGCAGGACAGGGTACCAAGAGACCCAGTACTTC
CASRTGYQETQYF
>many|TRBD2|TRBJ2-1|TRBV19
TGTGCCAGTAGTATTGAACTAGCGGGAGTTTATGAGCAGTTCTTC
CASSIELAGVYEQFF
>many|-|TRBJ2-3|TRBV12-3/TRBV12-4
TGTGCCAGCAGTTTAGCAGGACCAAGAAACACAGATACGCAGTATTTT
CASSLAGPRNTDTQYF
>few|-|TRBJ2-2|TRBV11-2
TGTGCCAGCAGCTACTGGACAGTCACCGGGGAGCTGTTTTTT
CASSYWTVTGELFF
>few|TRBD1|TRBJ2-1|TRBV6-1
TGTGCCAGCAGTCCGACAGGGTACGGTGAGCAGTTCTTC
CASSPTGYGEQFF
>few|TRBD1|TRBJ2-5|TRBV27
TGTGCCAGCAGTTTAAGGAGCAGGGGGGAGACCCAGTACTTC
CASSLRSRGETQYF
>many|TRBD2|TRBJ2-1|TRBV7-3
TGTGCCAGCAGCTTAGCGGGAGGGCCGAGTACCTACAATGAGCAGTTCTTC
CASSLAGGPSTYNEQFF
>few|-|TRBJ2-3|TRBV19
TGTGCCAGTTTAGGAGGGAATGTAGATACGCAGTATTTT
CASLGGNVDTQYF
>many|-|TRBJ1-1|TRBV12-3/TRBV12-4
TGTGCCAGCAGTTTAGGGCTTTCGAACACTGAAGCTTTCTTT
CASSLGLSNTEAFF
>many|-|TRBJ2-2|TRBV20-1
TGCAGTGCTAGAGATCTGGAGGGGTACAACACCGGGGAGCTGTTTTTT
CSARDLEGYNTGELFF
>-|TRBD2|TRBJ2-1|TRBV27
TGTGCCAGCAGTGAGGGACTAGCGGGGGCCCATGGAGACAATGAGCAGTTCTTC
CASSEGLAGAHGDNEQFF
>-|-|TRBJ2-2|TRBV7-2
TGTGCCAGCAGCTGGGGGGGCAGCACCGGGGAGCTGTTTTTT
CASSWGGSTGELFF
>many|-|TRBJ2-1|TRBV28
TGTGCCAGCAGTTTAAGGGGAAACTCCTACAATGAGCAGTTCTTC
CASSLRGNSYNEQFF
>-|-|TRBJ2-2|TRBV5-4
TGTGCCAGCAGCTTGGAATCCGGGGAGCTGTTTTTT
CASSLESGELFF
>many|TRBD2|TRBJ2-7|TRBV19
TGTGCCAGACTTGGACTAGCGGTCGAGCAGTACTTC
CARLGLAVEQYF
>many|-|TRBJ2-1|TRBV6-2/TRBV6-3
TGTGCCAGCAGTTACCGACTCCTCGGGGGTTCGTATGAGCAGTTCTTC
CASSYRLLGGSYEQFF
>many|TRBD1|TRBJ1-2|TRBV28
TGTGCCACTTCAGGGGGCAACTATGGCTACACCTTC
CATSGGNYGYTF
>-|TRBD1|TRBJ2-1|TRBV29-1
TGCAGCGTTGAAACGGGACAGGGGGCCGATGAGCAGTTCTTC
CSVETGQGADEQFF
>many|-|TRBJ2-1|TRBV28
TGTGCCAGCAGTCTCAACCTGACACCGGGGCAGTTCTTC
CASSLNLTPGQFF
>few|TRBD2|TRBJ2-7|TRBV7-2
TGTGCCAGCAGCTTAATGCGCCTAGCGGGAGCCGAGCAGTACTTC
CASSLMRLAGAEQYF
>-|-|TRBJ2-5|TRBV11-1
TGTGCCAGCAGCCTACGACCGGGGTCGGCCTCAAGTGAGACCCAGTACTTC
CASSLRPGSASSETQYF
>many|-|TRBJ2-1|TRBV7-9
TGTGCCAGCAGCAACGCATTCGGGGGAGTGGAGGAGCAGTTCTTC
CASSNAFGGVEEQFF
>many|-|TRBJ1-2|TRBV27
TGTGCCAGCAGGAGTAACTATGGCTACACCTTC
CASRSNYGYTF
>many|-|TRBJ1-1|TRBV7-9
TGTGCCAGCAGCTTAGCGACAGGCCAGAACACTGAAGCTTTCTTT
CASSLATGQNTEAFF
>many|-|TRBJ2-5|TRBV11-2
TGTGCCAGCAGCCCAATTCGTGGGGGGGCCAAGGAGACCCAGTACTTC
CASSPIRGGAKETQYF
>many|TRBD1|TRBJ2-5|TRBV30
TGTGCCTGGAGTGGGGACAGGGGGACGCAAGAGACCCAGTACTTC
CAWSGDRGTQETQYF
>many|TRBD1|TRBJ2-2|TRBV6-1
TGTGCCAGCAGTGAGACAGGGGCCGGGGAGCTGTTTTTT
CASSETGAGELFF
>many|TRBD2|TRBJ2-7|TRBV27
TGTGCCAGCAGTGAAGGGACTAGCGGGGGTTTGGAGCAGTACTTC
CASSEGTSGGLEQYF
>many|-|TRBJ1-1|TRBV7-3
TGTGCCAGCAGCTTAAGCCCGATGAACACTGAAGCTTTCTTT
CASSLSPMNTEAFF
>many|TRBD1|TRBJ2-7|TRBV7-9
TGTGCCAGCAGCTGGGGACAGGGGGCCTCCTACGAGCAGTACTTC
CASSWGQGASYEQYF
>many|-|TRBJ1-2|TRBV30
TGTGCCTGGGGTTACCCGACAGGTTCCAACTATGGCTACACCTTC
CAWGYPTGSNYGYTF
>many|TRBD2|TRBJ2-2|TRBV20-1
TGCAGTGCTAGCTTCGGGACTAGCACCGGGGAGCTGTTTTTT
CSASFGTSTGELFF
>many|TRBD2|TRBJ2-1|TRBV20-1
TGCAGTGCTCAACTACTAGCGGGAGATGTAAGGTATGAGCAGTTCTTC
CSAQLLAGDVRYEQFF
>-|-|TRBJ2-3|TRBV2
TGTGCCAGCAGGATCGACAGCTATACGCAGTATTTT
CASRIDSYTQYF
>many|TRBD2|TRBJ2-1|TRBV20-1
TGCAGTGCTAGAGTCACTAGCGGGAGTTACAATGAGCAGTTCTTC
CSARVTSGSYNEQFF
>once|-|TRBJ1-6|TRBV28
TGTGCCAGCAGTCTTTCGATGGGTAATTCACCCCTCCACTTT
CASSLSMGNSPLHF
>few|-|TRBJ2-1|TRBV7-2
TGTGCCAGCAGCTCACGGGGGACGGATGAGCAGTTCTTC
CASSSRGTDEQFF
>many|-|TRBJ2-2|TRBV10-3
TGTGCCATCAGTGAGAATCAGCTGAGCACCGGGGAGCTGTTTTTT
CAISENQLSTGELFF
>many|-|TRBJ2-3|TRBV7-3
TGTGCCAGCAGCTTAATGCGGGATGGGGATACGCAGTATTTT
CASSLMRDGDTQYF
>few|-|TRBJ2-2|TRBV9
TGTGCCAGCAGCGCGGCCACGGAACGGGCCAGTAGGGAGCTGTTTTTT
CASSAATERASRELFF
>many|-|TRBJ2-1|TRBV5-1
TGCGCCAGCAGCGCGTCCTACAATGAGCAGTTCTTC
CASSASYNEQFF
>few|TRBD1|TRBJ2-1|TRBV7-2
TGTGCCAGCAGCCTAACAGGGGCTCCGCACAATGAGCAGTTCTTC
CASSLTGAPHNEQFF
>many|-|TRBJ2-3|TRBV2
TGTGCCAGCAGGACACTACCGAGCACAGATACGCAGTATTTT
CASRTLPSTDTQYF
>many|TRBD2|TRBJ2-4|TRBV12-3/TRBV12-4
TGTGCCAGCAGTCCCTCTGGGACTAGCGGCAAAAACATTCAGTACTTC
CASSPSGTSGKNIQYF